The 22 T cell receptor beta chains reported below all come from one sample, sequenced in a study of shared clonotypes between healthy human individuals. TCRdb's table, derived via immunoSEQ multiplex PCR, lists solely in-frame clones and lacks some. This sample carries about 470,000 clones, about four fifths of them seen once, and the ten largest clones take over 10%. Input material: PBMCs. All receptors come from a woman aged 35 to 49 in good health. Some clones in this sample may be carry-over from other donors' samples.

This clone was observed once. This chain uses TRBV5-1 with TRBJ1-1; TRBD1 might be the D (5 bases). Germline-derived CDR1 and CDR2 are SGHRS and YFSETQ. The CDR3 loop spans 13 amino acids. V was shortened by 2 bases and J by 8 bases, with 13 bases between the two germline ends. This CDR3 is CASSFNSGQEAFF. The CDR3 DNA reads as TGCGCCAGCAGCTTCAATAGTGGACAAGAAGCTTTCTTT.

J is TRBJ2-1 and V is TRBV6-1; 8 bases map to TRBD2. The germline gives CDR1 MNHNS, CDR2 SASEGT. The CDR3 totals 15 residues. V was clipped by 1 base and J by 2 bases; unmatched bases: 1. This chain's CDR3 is CASSEGGLAYNEQFF. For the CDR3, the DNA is TGTGCCAGCAGTGAAGGGGGACTAGCCTACAATGAGCAGTTCTTC.

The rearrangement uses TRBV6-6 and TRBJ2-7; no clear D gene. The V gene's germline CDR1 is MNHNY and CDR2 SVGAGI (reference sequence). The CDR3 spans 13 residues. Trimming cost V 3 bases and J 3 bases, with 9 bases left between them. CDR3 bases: TGTGCCAGCAGTTATCAACAGAGCTACGAGCAGTACTTC. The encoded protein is CASSYQQSYEQYF.

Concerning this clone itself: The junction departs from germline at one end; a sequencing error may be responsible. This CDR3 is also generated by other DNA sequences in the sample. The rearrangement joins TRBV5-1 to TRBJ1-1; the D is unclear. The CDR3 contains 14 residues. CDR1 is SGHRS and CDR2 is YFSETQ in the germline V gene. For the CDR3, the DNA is TGCGCCAGCAGTTTGGGGTTAGGAAATACTGAAGCTTTCTTT. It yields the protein CASSLGLGNTEAFF. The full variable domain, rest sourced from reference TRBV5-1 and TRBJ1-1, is KAGVTQTPRYLIKTRGQQVTLSCSPISGHRSVSWYQQTPGQGLQFLFEYFSETQRNKGNFPGRFSGRQFSNSRSEMNVSTLELGDSALYLCASSLGLGNTEAFFGQGTRLTVV.

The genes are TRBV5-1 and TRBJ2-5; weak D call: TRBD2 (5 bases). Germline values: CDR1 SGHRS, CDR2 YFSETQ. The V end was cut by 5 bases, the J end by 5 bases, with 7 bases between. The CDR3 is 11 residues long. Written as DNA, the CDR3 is TGCGCCAGCAGGGAGGAGGAGACCCAGTACTTC. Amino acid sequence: CASREEETQYF.

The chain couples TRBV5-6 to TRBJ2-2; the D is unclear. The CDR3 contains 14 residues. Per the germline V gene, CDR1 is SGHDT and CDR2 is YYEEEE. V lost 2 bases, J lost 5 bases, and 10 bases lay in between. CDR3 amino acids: CASSFKGRTGELFF. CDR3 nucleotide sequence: TGTGCCAGCAGCTTCAAGGGAAGAACCGGGGAGCTGTTTTTT.

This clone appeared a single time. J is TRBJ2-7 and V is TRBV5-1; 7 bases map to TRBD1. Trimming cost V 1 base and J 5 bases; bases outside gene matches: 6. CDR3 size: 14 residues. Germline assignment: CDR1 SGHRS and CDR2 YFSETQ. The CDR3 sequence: CASSLQGGRNEQYF. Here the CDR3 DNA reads TGCGCCAGCAGCTTGCAAGGGGGCAGGAACGAGCAGTACTTC.

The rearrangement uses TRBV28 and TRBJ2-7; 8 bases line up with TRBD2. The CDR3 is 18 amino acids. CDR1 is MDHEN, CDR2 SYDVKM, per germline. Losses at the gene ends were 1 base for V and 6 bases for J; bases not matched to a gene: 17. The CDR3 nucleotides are TGTGCCAGCAGTTTATCGCCGTCGAGCGGGAGAGGCTTACGCGAGCAGTACTTC. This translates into CASSLSPSSGRGLREQYF.

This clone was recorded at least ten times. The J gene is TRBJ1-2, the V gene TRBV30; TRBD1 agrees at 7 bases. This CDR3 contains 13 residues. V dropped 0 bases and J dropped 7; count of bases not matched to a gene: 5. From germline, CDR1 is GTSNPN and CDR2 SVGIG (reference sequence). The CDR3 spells CAWSVQYRGGYTF. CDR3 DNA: TGTGCCTGGAGTGTACAGTACAGGGGTGGCTACACCTTC.

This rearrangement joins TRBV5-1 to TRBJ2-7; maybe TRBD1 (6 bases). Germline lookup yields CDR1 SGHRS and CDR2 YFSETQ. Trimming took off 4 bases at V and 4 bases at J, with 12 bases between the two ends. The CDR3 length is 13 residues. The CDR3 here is CASSTGHNYEQYF. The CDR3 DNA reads TGCGCCAGCAGCACAGGGCACAATTACGAGCAGTACTTC.

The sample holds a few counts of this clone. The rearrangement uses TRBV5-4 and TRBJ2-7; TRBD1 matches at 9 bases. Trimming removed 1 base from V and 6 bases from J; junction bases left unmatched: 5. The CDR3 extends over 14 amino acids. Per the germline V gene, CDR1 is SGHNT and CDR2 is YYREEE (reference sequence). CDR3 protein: CASSLQDRGIEQYF. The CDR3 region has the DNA TGTGCCAGCAGCTTGCAGGACAGGGGAATCGAGCAGTACTTC.

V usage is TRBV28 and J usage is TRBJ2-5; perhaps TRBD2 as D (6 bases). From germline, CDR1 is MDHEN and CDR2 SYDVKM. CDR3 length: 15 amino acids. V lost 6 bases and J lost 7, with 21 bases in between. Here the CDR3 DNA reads TGTGCCAGCAGGGGAAAAGAGACTAGTCTAGGGACCCAGTACTTC. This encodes CASRGKETSLGTQYF.

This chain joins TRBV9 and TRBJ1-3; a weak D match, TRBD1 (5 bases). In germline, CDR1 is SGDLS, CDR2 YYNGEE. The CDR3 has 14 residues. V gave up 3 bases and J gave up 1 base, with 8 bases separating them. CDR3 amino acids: CASSAQVSGNTIYF. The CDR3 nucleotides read TGTGCCAGCAGCGCACAGGTATCTGGAAACACCATATATTTT.

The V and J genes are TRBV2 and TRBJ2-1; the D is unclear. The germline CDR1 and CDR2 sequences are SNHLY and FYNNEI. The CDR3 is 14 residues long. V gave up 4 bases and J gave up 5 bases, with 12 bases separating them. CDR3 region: CASSVQSADNEQFF. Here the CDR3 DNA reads TGTGCCAGCAGTGTTCAGTCAGCAGACAATGAGCAGTTCTTC. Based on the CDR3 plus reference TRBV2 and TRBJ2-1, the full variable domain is EPEVTQTPSHQVTQMGQEVILRCVPISNHLYFYWYRQILGQKVEFLVSFYNNEISEKSEIFDDQFSVERPDGSNFTLKIRSTKLEDSAMYFCASSVQSADNEQFFGPGTRLTVL.

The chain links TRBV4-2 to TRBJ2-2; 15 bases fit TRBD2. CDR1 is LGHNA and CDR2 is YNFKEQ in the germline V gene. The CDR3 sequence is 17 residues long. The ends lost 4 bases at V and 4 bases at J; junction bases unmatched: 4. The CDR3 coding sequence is TGTGCCAGCAGCCCAGGACTAGCGGGAGGGACCACCGGGGAGCTGTTTTTT. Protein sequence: CASSPGLAGGTTGELFF.

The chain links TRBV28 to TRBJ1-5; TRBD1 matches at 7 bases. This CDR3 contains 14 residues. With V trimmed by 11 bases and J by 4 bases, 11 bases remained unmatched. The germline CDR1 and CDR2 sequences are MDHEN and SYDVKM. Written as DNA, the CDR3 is TGTGCCGGACAGGTTGGTATGGGAAATCAGCCCCAGCATTTT. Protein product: CAGQVGMGNQPQHF. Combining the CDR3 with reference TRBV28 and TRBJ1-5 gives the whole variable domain DVKVTQSSRYLVKRTGEKVFLECVQDMDHENMFWYRQDPGLGLRLIYFSYDVKMKEKGDIPEGYSVSREKKERFSLILESASTNQTSMYLCAGQVGMGNQPQHFGDGTRLSIL.

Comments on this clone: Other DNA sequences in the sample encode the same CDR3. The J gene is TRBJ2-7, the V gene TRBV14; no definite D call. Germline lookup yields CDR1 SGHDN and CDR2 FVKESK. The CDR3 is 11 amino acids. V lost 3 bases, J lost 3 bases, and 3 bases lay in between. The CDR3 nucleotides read TGTGCCAGCAGCCAGTTCTACGAGCAGTACTTC. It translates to CASSQFYEQYF. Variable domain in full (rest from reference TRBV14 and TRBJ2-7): EAGVTQFPSHSVIEKGQTVTLRCDPISGHDNLYWYRRVMGKEIKFLLHFVKESKQDESGMPNNRFLAERTGGTYSTLKVQPAELEDSGVYFCASSQFYEQYFGPGTRLTVT.

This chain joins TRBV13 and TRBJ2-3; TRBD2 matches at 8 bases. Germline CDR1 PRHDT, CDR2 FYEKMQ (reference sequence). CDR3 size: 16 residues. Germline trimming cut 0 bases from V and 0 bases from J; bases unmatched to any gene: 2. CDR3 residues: CASSLGASGSTDTQYF. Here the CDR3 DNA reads TGTGCCAGCAGCTTAGGGGCTAGCGGGAGCACAGATACGCAGTATTTT. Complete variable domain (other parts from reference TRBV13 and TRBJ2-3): AAGVIQSPRHLIKEKRETATLKCYPIPRHDTVYWYQQGPGQDPQFLISFYEKMQSDKGSIPDRFSAQQFSDYHSELNMSSLELGDSALYFCASSLGASGSTDTQYFGPGTRLTVL.

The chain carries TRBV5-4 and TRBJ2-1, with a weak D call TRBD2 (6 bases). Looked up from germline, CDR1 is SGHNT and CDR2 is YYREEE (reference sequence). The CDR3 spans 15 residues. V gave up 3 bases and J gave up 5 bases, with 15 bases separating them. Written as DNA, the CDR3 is TGTGCCAGCAGCTGGGGGGTAGTTAGGGACAATGAGCAGTTCTTC. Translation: CASSWGVVRDNEQFF.

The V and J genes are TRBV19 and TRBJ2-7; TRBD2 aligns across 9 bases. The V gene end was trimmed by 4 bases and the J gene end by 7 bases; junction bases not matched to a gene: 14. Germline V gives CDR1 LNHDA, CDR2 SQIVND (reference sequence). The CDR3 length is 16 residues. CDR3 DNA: TGTGCCAGTAGTACTTCACTGACATTAGCGGGAGTTGAGCAGTACTTC. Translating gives CASSTSLTLAGVEQYF. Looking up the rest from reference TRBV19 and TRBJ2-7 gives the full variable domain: DGGITQSPKYLFRKEGQNVTLSCEQNLNHDAMYWYRQDPGQGLRLIYYSQIVNDFQKGDIAEGYSVSREKKESFPLTVTSAQKNPTAFYLCASSTSLTLAGVEQYFGPGTRLTVT.

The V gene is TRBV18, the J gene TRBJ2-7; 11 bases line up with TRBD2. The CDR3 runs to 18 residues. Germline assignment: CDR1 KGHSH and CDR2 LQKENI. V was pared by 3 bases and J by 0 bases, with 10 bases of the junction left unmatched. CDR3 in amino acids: CASSPSLAGASSSYEQYF. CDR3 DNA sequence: TGTGCCAGCTCACCCTCACTAGCGGGAGCGTCTAGCTCCTACGAGCAGTACTTC.

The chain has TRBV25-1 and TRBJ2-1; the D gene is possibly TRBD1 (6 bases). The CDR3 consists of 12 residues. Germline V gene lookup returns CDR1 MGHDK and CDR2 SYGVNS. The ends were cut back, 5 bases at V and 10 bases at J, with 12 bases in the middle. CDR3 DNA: TGTGCCAGCAGTTACTACGGACAGGAGCAGTTCTTC. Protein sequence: CASSYYGQEQFF.